The 17 T cell receptor beta chains listed next were all sequenced from one sample in a study of cytomegalovirus exposure and HLA in healthy donors. The study ran its PCR with 60 Vbeta and 13 Jbeta primers. TCRdb's table, derived via immunoSEQ multiplex PCR, lists solely in-frame clones and lacks some. The table includes roughly 250,000 clones, 70% to 90% detected once. The sequenced material came from PBMCs. All receptors come from a woman in her forties in good health and CMV-seropositive.

This clone was found once. The chain links TRBV5-1 to TRBJ1-2, with TRBD1 matching over 9 bases. Germline trimming cut 4 bases from V and 6 bases from J; bases unmatched to any gene: 10. Germline loops: CDR1 SGHRS, CDR2 YFSETQ. The CDR3 is 15 residues long. CDR3 in DNA: TGCGCCAGCAGCCCGGGGACAGGGCTGAGCGATGGCTACACCTTC. Its translation is CASSPGTGLSDGYTF.

CDR3 amino acids: CASSGASGKLSDTQYF. CDR3 in DNA: TGTGCCAGCAGTGGGGCTAGCGGGAAACTCTCAGATACGCAGTATTTT. This chain joins TRBV2 and TRBJ2-3, with 9 bases lining up with TRBD2. This CDR3 region has 16 residues. V lost 4 bases to trimming and J lost 4 bases; unmatched junction nucleotides: 9. Per germline, CDR1 SNHLY and CDR2 FYNNEI.

V gene TRBV30 combines with J gene TRBJ1-5, with unresolved D. CDR3 length: 15 amino acids. Trimming removed 2 bases at V and 3 bases at J, with 14 bases between. Germline CDR1 is GTSNPN and CDR2 is SVGIG (reference sequence). CDR3 nucleotides: TGTGCCTGGAGTTCCAGCGGGCGGCTCAATCAGCCCCAGCATTTT. It encodes CAWSSSGRLNQPQHF.

This clone occurred a few times. The chain is built from TRBV27 and TRBJ2-5; TRBD2 matches 9 bases. The J call may be in error: the DNA end matches TRBJ2-7 better. This CDR3 has 15 residues. Per the germline V gene, CDR1 is MNHEY and CDR2 is SMNVEV (reference sequence). In DNA, the CDR3 is TGTGCCAGCAGTCCTAGGACTAGCGTGACCTACGAGCAGTACTTC. Residues: CASSPRTSVTYEQYF.

The chain combines TRBV27 with TRBJ2-2, with D tentatively TRBD1 (6 bases). Germline V lookup: CDR1 MNHEY, CDR2 SMNVEV (reference sequence). The CDR3 loop spans 13 amino acids. V shed 4 bases and J shed 7 bases, with 10 bases lying between them. CDR3 DNA sequence: TGTGCCAGCAGTTCGGACAGAGGCGGGGAGCTGTTTTTT. Its translation is CASSSDRGGELFF.

V usage is TRBV5-1 and J usage is TRBJ2-2; 8 bases fit TRBD1. The CDR3 has 15 amino acids. Germline CDR1 SGHRS, CDR2 YFSETQ. V was pared by 6 bases and J by 1 base, with 5 bases of the junction left unmatched. The CDR3 coding sequence is TGCGCCAGCATCCTCGGGACAGGGAACACCGGGGAGCTGTTTTTT. Translating gives CASILGTGNTGELFF.

In the case of this clone: The same CDR3 also results from other DNA sequences found in this sample. The chain employs TRBV5-1 and TRBJ1-2; D unresolved. This CDR3 spans 13 amino acids. Trimming removed 0 bases from V and 2 bases from J, with 5 bases in between. The V gene's germline CDR1 is SGHRS and CDR2 YFSETQ. The DNA of the CDR3 is TGCGCCAGCAGCTTGGCAGGAAACTATGGCTACACCTTC. It codes for CASSLAGNYGYTF.

The rearrangement joins TRBV18 to TRBJ2-1; a weak D match, TRBD2 (5 bases). Germline V gene sequence: CDR1 KGHSH, CDR2 LQKENI. V shed 5 bases and J shed 8 bases, with 10 bases lying between them. The CDR3 totals 12 residues. CDR3 nucleotide sequence: TGTGCCAGCTCAGGTCTAGCATATGAGCAGTTCTTC. This gives the protein CASSGLAYEQFF.

In its sample, this clone was seen once. The genes are TRBV25-1 and TRBJ1-1; TRBD1 matches at 7 bases. This CDR3 has 15 residues. Germline V gives CDR1 MGHDK, CDR2 SYGVNS. V trimming: 3 bases; J trimming: 1 base; junction bases outside the gene matches: 5. The CDR3 protein is CASSDLQGKNTEAFF. CDR3 DNA: TGTGCCAGCAGTGACTTACAGGGGAAGAACACTGAAGCTTTCTTT.

This chain links TRBV6-1 with TRBJ2-7; 13 bases align to TRBD2. The germline V gene has CDR1 MNHNS and CDR2 SASEGT. CDR3 length: 14 amino acids. The V and J ends lost 5 bases and 5 bases, in that order; junction bases with no gene match: 3. The DNA of the CDR3 is TGTGCCAGCAGTCGGACTAGCGGGAGCAACGAGCAGTACTTC. As protein: CASSRTSGSNEQYF.

In this sample, this clone turned up once. The sample holds other DNA sequences that translate to the same CDR3. V and J are TRBV7-9 and TRBJ2-5, with a possible D match to TRBD2 (5 bases). There are 13 residues in the CDR3. Trimming left V 5 bases short and J 3 bases short, with 10 bases between. Per germline, CDR1 SEHNR and CDR2 FQNEAQ (reference sequence). The CDR3 region is CASSPGLEETQYF. The CDR3 DNA follows: TGTGCCAGCAGCCCAGGACTGGAAGAGACCCAGTACTTC.

V gene TRBV7-8 combines with J gene TRBJ2-3; TRBD2 aligns across 14 bases. Germline-derived CDR1 and CDR2 are SGHVS and FQNEAQ. V was clipped by 5 bases and J by 9 bases; unmatched bases: 10. The length of the CDR3 is 16 residues. The CDR3 bases are TGTGCCAGCAGCCTGACTAGCGGGAGGGTCCTGGGGACGCAGTATTTT. The encoded protein is CASSLTSGRVLGTQYF.

The V gene is TRBV5-4, the J gene TRBJ1-3; D gene ambiguous. Germline loops: CDR1 SGHNT, CDR2 YYREEE (reference sequence). Trimming removed 4 bases from V and 4 bases from J, with 18 bases in between. The CDR3 is made up of 16 amino acids. The CDR3 reads CASSSSGSLRGNTIYF. The CDR3 nucleotides are TGTGCCAGCAGCAGCTCCGGGTCCCTGAGAGGAAACACCATATATTTT.

The chain is built from TRBV7-8 and TRBJ2-1; maybe TRBD2 (5 bases). Between the trimmed V and J ends, which lost 6 bases and 2 bases, there was a span of 14 bases. Looked up from germline, CDR1 is SGHVS and CDR2 is FQNEAQ. This CDR3 contains 15 residues. The CDR3 sequence is CASSPSPTTYNEQFF. The CDR3 DNA follows: TGTGCCAGCAGTCCCTCCCCGACTACCTACAATGAGCAGTTCTTC.

The chain links TRBV2 to TRBJ1-2; D is possibly TRBD1 (5 bases). Trimming removed 6 bases at V and 2 bases at J, with 13 bases between. This CDR3 region has 14 residues. Germline-derived CDR1 and CDR2 are SNHLY and FYNNEI. The CDR3 DNA follows: TGTGCCAGCAGCTGGACATCCCTAAACTATGGCTACACCTTC. Translating it yields CASSWTSLNYGYTF.

The chain is built from TRBV9 and TRBJ2-1; D ambiguous. Germline V lookup: CDR1 SGDLS, CDR2 YYNGEE. CDR3 length equals 16 residues. Trimming took 3 bases from V and 0 from J, leaving 13 bases between them. CDR3 in amino acids: CASSAYSASSYNEQFF. In DNA form, the CDR3 reads TGTGCCAGCAGCGCCTACAGTGCCTCCTCCTACAATGAGCAGTTCTTC. Filled out from reference TRBV9 and TRBJ2-1, the complete variable domain reads DSGVTQTPKHLITATGQRVTLRCSPRSGDLSVYWYQQSLDQGLQFLIQYYNGEERAKGNILERFSAQQFPDLHSELNLSSLELGDSALYFCASSAYSASSYNEQFFGPGTRLTVL.

The V and J genes are TRBV7-9 and TRBJ1-1, with 9 nucleotides matching TRBD1. The CDR3 runs to 12 residues. Germline assignment: CDR1 SEHNR and CDR2 FQNEAQ (reference sequence). The junction had 3 bases not matched to a gene; V was cut back by 1 base and J by 12 bases. In DNA, the CDR3 is TGTGCCAGCAGCTTAGGGGGACAGGGCACTTTCTTT. It encodes CASSLGGQGTFF.